The rows below give T cell receptor beta chains drawn from one sample of a study of cytomegalovirus exposure and HLA in healthy donors. Generated by immunoSEQ multiplex PCR, the TCRdb table keeps only in-frame clones and is missing some. The table lists some 190,000 clones, roughly 87% of them singletons. The sequenced sample consisted of PBMCs. Receptor source: a boy aged 2 to 10 in good health and CMV-seronegative. The CDR3 runs from the conserved cysteine through the conserved F or W. The D gene is left open where the match is weak. Only some rows state a clone size, as once, few, many or a class for expanded clones.

clone size: few; J gene: TRBJ2-6; D gene: NA; V gene: TRBV28; CDR3 length: 16; CDR3 DNA: TGTGCCAGCAGTATCAGGTCGTACTCTGGGGCCAACGTCCTGACTTTC; CDR3 protein: CASSIRSYSGANVLTF
clone size: few; J gene: TRBJ2-1; D gene: TRBD1; V gene: TRBV5-1; CDR3 length: 11; CDR3 DNA: TGCGCCAGCACCGGGACAGGGACCACGTTCTTC; CDR3 protein: CASTGTGTTFF
clone size: NA; J gene: TRBJ1-1; D gene: NA; V gene: TRBV4-1; CDR3 length: 12; CDR3 DNA: TGCGCCAGCAGCCTCCGGGGTACTGAAGCTTTCTTT; CDR3 protein: CASSLRGTEAFF
clone size: few; J gene: TRBJ1-2; D gene: TRBD1; V gene: TRBV6-1; CDR3 length: 12; CDR3 DNA: TGTGCCAGCAGGTCAGGGGGCTCTGGCTACACCTTC; CDR3 protein: CASRSGGSGYTF
clone size: NA; J gene: TRBJ2-3; D gene: TRBD2; V gene: TRBV15; CDR3 length: 16; CDR3 DNA: TGTGCCACCAGCGGCCGACTAGCGATTTACCCCGAGTTTTGGCACTTT; CDR3 protein: CATSGRLAIYPEFWHF
clone size: once; J gene: TRBJ2-1; D gene: TRBD2; V gene: TRBV4-1; CDR3 length: 17; CDR3 DNA: TGCGCCAGCAGCCACCGAACAGCGGGACTACCCGTGGGGGGGCAGTTCTTC; CDR3 protein: CASSHRTAGLPVGGQFF
clone size: NA; J gene: TRBJ2-7; D gene: TRBD1; V gene: TRBV27; CDR3 length: 16; CDR3 DNA: TGTGCCAGCAGTTTAGCCGGACAGGGGCGACCCTACGAGCAGTACTTC; CDR3 protein: CASSLAGQGRPYEQYF
clone size: NA; J gene: TRBJ2-3; D gene: TRBD1; V gene: TRBV7-9; CDR3 length: 14; CDR3 DNA: TGTGCCAGCAGCCCCCTTGCAGGGGGAGATACGCAGTATTTT; CDR3 protein: CASSPLAGGDTQYF
clone size: NA; J gene: TRBJ2-3; D gene: NA; V gene: TRBV27; CDR3 length: 12; CDR3 DNA: TGTGCCAGCTGGACAAGCACAGATACGCAGTATTTT; CDR3 protein: CASWTSTDTQYF
clone size: NA; J gene: TRBJ2-7; D gene: TRBD1; V gene: TRBV11-2; CDR3 length: 14; CDR3 DNA: TGTGCCAGCAGCTCAGACAGGGGCCCCTACGAGCAGTACTTC; CDR3 protein: CASSSDRGPYEQYF
clone size: once; J gene: TRBJ2-5; D gene: TRBD2; V gene: TRBV10-3; CDR3 length: 14; CDR3 DNA: TGTGCCATCAGTGAGCCGGGACTAGCAGAGACCCAGTACTTC; CDR3 protein: CAISEPGLAETQYF